The rows below give T cell receptor beta chains drawn from one sample of a study of blood T cell repertoires in COVID-19. Clones were sequenced by immunoSEQ multiplex PCR, and TCRdb holds only the in-frame ones, with some missing. The sample holds roughly 410,000 clones, around 90% seen once. Sequencing input: peripheral blood. Source of these receptors: a man aged 35 to 55 with acute or convalescent COVID-19. Each CDR3 is given with its conserved first and last residue. Each record gives: V gene, clone size, D gene, J gene, CDR3 protein, CDR3 DNA. D genes are given only for firm matches. Clone size is given for some rows only: seen once, a few or many times, or a class if the clone is expanded.

>TRBV28|.|.|TRBJ1-1
CASNSRVSGVDRTFF
TGTGCCAGCAATTCCAGGGTCTCGGGGGTCGACAGAACTTTCTTT
>TRBV4-3|.|.|TRBJ1-1
CASSQEYKNTEAFF
TGCGCCAGCAGCCAAGAGTACAAGAACACTGAAGCTTTCTTT
>TRBV4-3|.|TRBD1|TRBJ2-2
CASSQDLGGSNTGELFF
TGCGCCAGCAGCCAAGACCTAGGGGGCTCGAACACCGGGGAGCTGTTTTTT
>TRBV9|.|TRBD2|TRBJ2-7
CASSVHRLAEAYEQYF
TGTGCCAGCAGCGTTCACCGACTAGCGGAGGCCTACGAGCAGTACTTC
>TRBV12-3/TRBV12-4|.|.|TRBJ1-5
CASSFRTWPQHF
TGTGCCAGCAGTTTCCGAACTTGGCCCCAGCATTTT
>TRBV11-2|.|.|TRBJ1-2
CASSLDPGRGYTF
TGTGCCAGCAGCTTAGATCCAGGGAGGGGCTACACCTTC
>TRBV14|.|.|TRBJ2-5
CASSLIAVPRSKETQYF
TGTGCCAGCAGCCTCATTGCCGTTCCCCGGTCAAAAGAGACCCAGTACTTC
>TRBV7-3|.|.|TRBJ1-1
CASSPRVNTEAFF
TGTGCCAGCAGCCCGAGGGTGAACACTGAAGCTTTCTTT
>TRBV7-3|.|TRBD1|TRBJ1-2
CASSFTGTGAAGGYTF
TGTGCCAGCAGCTTCACCGGGACAGGAGCCGCGGGTGGCTACACCTTC
>TRBV28|.|.|TRBJ1-6
CASSLLDSPLHF
TGTGCCAGCAGTTTATTAGATTCACCCCTCCACTTT
>TRBV7-6|.|TRBD1|TRBJ2-7
CASSQGQGLSYEQYF
TGTGCCAGCAGCCAAGGACAGGGCCTCTCCTACGAGCAGTACTTC
>TRBV24-1|once|TRBD1|TRBJ2-1
CATSDPPRDRAYLPLNEQFF
TGTGCCACCAGTGACCCGCCCCGGGACAGGGCTTACCTCCCACTCAATGAGCAGTTCTTC
>TRBV19|few|.|TRBJ1-4
CASSIASGMIEKLFF
TGTGCCAGTAGTATAGCGTCGGGAATGATTGAAAAACTGTTTTTT
>TRBV28|.|.|TRBJ2-3
CASGAGFTSTDTQYF
TGTGCCAGCGGGGCAGGGTTTACTAGCACAGATACGCAGTATTTT
>TRBV7-9|.|TRBD1|TRBJ2-1
CASPTTGGLYNEQFF
TGTGCCTCTCCCACCACAGGGGGCCTTTACAATGAGCAGTTCTTC
>TRBV9|.|.|TRBJ1-3
CASSLGGDIGNTIYF
TGTGCCAGCAGCCTCGGGGGGGACATTGGAAACACCATATATTTT
>TRBV4-2|.|.|TRBJ1-5
CASSQDPLLFSNQPQHF
TGTGCCAGCAGCCAAGATCCTCTTCTTTTTAGCAATCAGCCCCAGCATTTT
>TRBV24-1|.|TRBD1|TRBJ2-3
CATSDDEGGPDTQYF
TGTGCCACCAGTGATGATGAAGGGGGCCCAGATACGCAGTATTTT
>TRBV19|.|.|TRBJ2-4
CASSLVWAGKNIQYF
TGTGCCAGTAGTTTGGTTTGGGCAGGAAAAAACATTCAGTACTTC
>TRBV10-3|.|TRBD2|TRBJ2-1
CAISLAGVRDEQFF
TGTGCCATCTCGCTAGCGGGAGTGAGGGATGAGCAGTTCTTC
>TRBV2|.|TRBD1|TRBJ1-5
CASSQGQGLQWPQHF
TGTGCCAGCAGCCAGGGACAGGGCCTTCAATGGCCCCAGCATTTT
>TRBV4-1|.|.|TRBJ1-2
CASSQGASGEDSYTF
TGCGCCAGCAGCCAAGGGGCTAGCGGGGAGGATAGCTACACCTTC
>TRBV19|once|.|TRBJ1-6
CASSIRLGPNLNSPLHF
TGTGCCAGTAGTATTCGTCTAGGTCCAAACCTCAATTCACCCCTCCACTTT
>TRBV4-3|.|TRBD1|TRBJ1-1
CASSQVAGGSTEAFF
TGCGCCAGCAGCCAAGTTGCAGGGGGTTCCACTGAAGCTTTCTTT
>TRBV3-1/TRBV3-2|.|.|TRBJ1-1
CASSQDPGSSTEAFF
TGTGCCAGCAGCCAAGACCCAGGGTCAAGCACTGAAGCTTTCTTT
>TRBV11-2|once|.|TRBJ2-3
CASSPNQGRDTQYF
TGTGCCAGCAGTCCGAACCAGGGGAGAGATACGCAGTATTTT
>TRBV6-1|.|TRBD2|TRBJ2-3
CASSETSGWSTDTQYF
TGTGCCAGCAGCGAAACTAGCGGATGGAGCACAGATACGCAGTATTTT
>TRBV5-5|.|TRBD2|TRBJ2-1
CASSLGLAGGTNNEQFF
TGTGCCAGCAGCTTAGGACTAGCGGGAGGAACCAACAATGAGCAGTTCTTC
>TRBV15|.|.|TRBJ2-5
CATSGGRSGEGETQYF
TGTGCCACCAGCGGAGGTCGGTCAGGGGAGGGAGAGACCCAGTACTTC
>TRBV19|.|.|TRBJ1-2
CASRPGYRDYGYTF
TGTGCCAGTAGACCGGGTTACAGGGACTATGGCTACACCTTC
>TRBV7-8|once|.|TRBJ2-5
CASSYNIAPKLTGEEETQYF
TGTGCCAGCAGCTATAATATAGCCCCAAAATTGACAGGAGAAGAAGAGACCCAGTACTTC
>TRBV10-3|.|.|TRBJ1-4
CAISDGGATNEKLFF
TGTGCCATCAGCGACGGGGGGGCAACTAATGAAAAACTGTTTTTT
>TRBV28|.|.|TRBJ1-5
CASLRAYSNQPQHF
TGTGCTTCACTCAGGGCTTATAGCAATCAGCCCCAGCATTTT
>TRBV9|.|TRBD1|TRBJ2-7
CASSVTGAEQYF
TGTGCCAGCAGCGTTACAGGGGCCGAGCAGTACTTC
>TRBV6-2/TRBV6-3|.|.|TRBJ2-7
CASSSPGLRFPYEQYF
TGTGCCAGCAGTTCACCGGGACTCCGTTTCCCCTACGAGCAGTACTTC
>TRBV19|.|TRBD1|TRBJ2-7
CASSSTPSGGLYSEQYF
TGTGCCAGTAGTTCGACTCCCTCAGGGGGCTTATACTCCGAGCAGTACTTC
>TRBV12-5|.|TRBD2|TRBJ2-5
CASGESGGGETQYF
TGTGCTAGTGGTGAGAGCGGGGGCGGGGAGACCCAGTACTTC
>TRBV28|.|TRBD1|TRBJ2-5
CASTDRVIETQYF
TGTGCCAGCACCGACAGGGTGATAGAGACCCAGTACTTC
>TRBV11-3|.|TRBD2|TRBJ2-3
CASSDGGAGADTQYF
TGTGCCAGCAGCGACGGGGGGGCCGGTGCAGATACGCAGTATTTT